These 27 T cell receptor beta chains were sequenced from one sample in a study of CD4 T cells in relation to SARS-CoV-2 and coronaviruses. The repertoire was sequenced with immunoSEQ multiplex PCR; TCRdb's copy has only in-frame clones and lacks some. Seen here are 60,000 to 85,000 clones, approximately 95% observed once, and the top ten hold approximately 0.2%. Before the COVID-19 pandemic, during about 2011-2019, CD4+ T cells were taken from unexposed donors. Sequencing was performed on naive CD4+ T cells from PBMCs. Subset noted: naive CD4+ T cells isolated by negative enrichment. The receptor set was obtained from a human donor in good health.

The gene calls are TRBV30 and TRBJ1-5; D unresolved. Per germline, CDR1 GTSNPN and CDR2 SVGIG (reference sequence). The CDR3 contains 12 residues. Trimming shortened V by 0 bases and J by 7 bases, and 7 bases separated the two germline ends. The CDR3 coding sequence is TGTGCCTGGAGTGTAAATGGACAGCCCCAGCATTTT. It codes for CAWSVNGQPQHF.

This rearrangement joins TRBV10-2 to TRBJ1-1; D ambiguous. Trimming stripped 4 bases from V and 1 base from J, with 7 bases between. This CDR3 has 13 residues. Germline lookup yields CDR1 WSHSY and CDR2 SAAADI. The CDR3 loop is CASSAARNTEAFF. The DNA for the CDR3 is TGCGCCAGCAGTGCCGCCCGGAACACTGAAGCTTTCTTT.

The chain recombines TRBV12-2 with TRBJ1-6; the table's D gene call, TRBD1, was not cross checked with the DNA. TRBV12-2 is an annotated pseudogene. The CDR3 totals 17 residues. The CDR3 region is CASRFCRMGAPSSPLHF. The CDR3 bases are TGTGCAAGTCGCTTTTGTCGTATGGGGGCGCCTAGTTCACCCCTCCACTTT.

This clone has a handful of counts. V is TRBV10-3 and J is TRBJ1-2; no firm D call. Germline V lookup: CDR1 ENHRY, CDR2 SYGVKD. The CDR3 consists of 14 residues. The V end was cut by 0 bases, the J end by 7 bases, with 12 bases between. The CDR3 DNA reads as TGTGCCATCAGTGAGTCTCGCGGTGTCTCTGGCTACACCTTC. Translated: CAISESRGVSGYTF.

This chain joins TRBV7-2 and TRBJ2-5; 8 bases map to TRBD2. The ends lost 1 base at V and 13 bases at J; junction bases unmatched: 8. Germline V gene sequence: CDR1 SGHTA, CDR2 FQGNSA. There are 13 residues in the CDR3. For the CDR3, the DNA is TGTGCCAGCAGCTTAGAGCGGGGGCAGCCCTGGTACTTC. Translated, it gives CASSLERGQPWYF.

V gene TRBV5-1 combines with J gene TRBJ2-7; D uncertain. In germline, CDR1 is SGHRS, CDR2 YFSETQ. This CDR3 contains 15 residues. V was trimmed by 0 bases and J by 0 bases, leaving 10 bases between them. This chain's CDR3 is CASSLDRTVSYEQYF. CDR3 bases: TGCGCCAGCAGCTTGGACAGAACGGTCTCCTACGAGCAGTACTTC.

The chain carries TRBV2 and TRBJ2-2; 12 positions agree with TRBD1. CDR1 is SNHLY, CDR2 FYNNEI, per germline. V gave up 6 bases and J gave up 2 bases; unmatched junction bases: 4. The CDR3 contains 16 residues. The CDR3: CASRRDRGLNTGELFF. CDR3 nucleotide sequence: TGTGCCAGCAGGAGGGACAGGGGGCTAAACACCGGGGAGCTGTTTTTT.

J is TRBJ2-4 and V is TRBV19, with 9 positions matching TRBD1. V lost 5 bases and J lost 1; bases outside the gene matches: 9. Looked up from germline, CDR1 is LNHDA and CDR2 is SQIVND (reference sequence). The CDR3 extends over 17 amino acids. The DNA for the CDR3 is TGTGCCAGTAGTGCCCGGGACAGGGTAGGGGCCAAAAACATTCAGTACTTC. Protein product: CASSARDRVGAKNIQYF.

The CDR3 sequence: CAWTEQETQYF. In DNA, the CDR3 is TGTGCCTGGACAGAACAAGAGACCCAGTACTTC. The chain recombines TRBV30 with TRBJ2-5; D gene uncertain. Per germline, CDR1 GTSNPN and CDR2 SVGIG (reference sequence). Trimming removed 4 bases at V and 2 bases at J, with 5 bases between. The CDR3 loop spans 11 amino acids.

This sequence joins TRBV5-1 and TRBJ1-6; 9 bases line up with TRBD1. V trimming: 4 bases; J trimming: 4 bases; junction bases outside the gene matches: 6. The CDR3 is 16 residues long. CDR1 and CDR2 (germline): SGHRS, YFSETQ. CDR3 DNA: TGCGCCAGCAGCGTATCGGGACAGGGTTATAATTCACCCCTCCACTTT. Its translation is CASSVSGQGYNSPLHF.

To note about this clone: An end of the junction differs from the germline gene, which may be a read error. The chain is built from TRBV7-9 and TRBJ1-6; D call uncertain. The CDR3 has 15 residues. The germline V gene has CDR1 SEHNR and CDR2 FQNEAQ (reference sequence). CDR3 nucleotide sequence: TGTGCCAGCAGCCTAGCCCTCGAGCCCAATTCACCCCTCCACTTT. As protein: CASSLALEPNSPLHF. Looking up the rest from reference TRBV7-9 and TRBJ1-6 gives the full variable domain: DTGVSQNPRHKITKRGQNVTFRCDPISEHNRLYWYRQTLGQGPEFLTYFQNEAQLEKSRLLSDRFSAERPKGSFSTLEIQRTEQGDSAMYLCASSLALEPNSPLHFGNGTRLTVT.

The rearrangement joins TRBV6-1 to TRBJ1-2; TRBD1 matches 10 bases. The CDR3 is made up of 13 amino acids. The J segment lost 5 bases and the V segment lost 5 bases, leaving 2 bases of the junction unmatched. Germline V CDR1 and CDR2: MNHNS, SASEGT. CDR3 in DNA: TGTGCCAGCAGTCAGGGACAGGGGTATGGCTACACCTTC. It codes for CASSQGQGYGYTF.

This chain connects TRBV4-3 to TRBJ2-2, with TRBD1 matching over 8 bases. Germline CDR1 is LGHNA and CDR2 is YSLEER. The CDR3 is made up of 15 amino acids. After removal of 4 bases from V and 0 bases from J, the junction contained 1 base not matched to a gene. The CDR3 is CASSRGQANTGELFF. CDR3 coding DNA: TGCGCCAGCAGCCGGGGACAGGCGAACACCGGGGAGCTGTTTTTT.

This clone turned up a few times. This rearrangement joins TRBV6-1 to TRBJ1-6; TRBD1 might be the D (5 bases). Germline CDR1 and CDR2: MNHNS and SASEGT. The CDR3 spans 16 residues. The V end was cut by 4 bases, the J end by 6 bases, with 16 bases between. In DNA form, the CDR3 reads TGTGCCAGCAGTGGGGGCGAATCTCTCCTTAATTCACCCCTCCACTTT. The encoded protein is CASSGGESLLNSPLHF.

V is TRBV6-2 or TRBV6-3 and J is TRBJ1-2; no reliable D call. Trimming took off 5 bases at V and 4 bases at J, with 11 bases between the two ends. CDR3 length equals 13 residues. Germline loops: CDR1 MNHEY, CDR2 SVGEGT. CDR3: CASSPRAGYGYTF. The CDR3, as DNA: TGTGCCAGCAGTCCACGAGCGGGCTATGGCTACACCTTC.

The rearrangement uses TRBV30 and TRBJ2-7; no definite D call. CDR1 GTSNPN and CDR2 SVGIG come from the germline V gene (reference sequence). The length of the CDR3 is 15 residues. V lost 0 bases, J lost 0 bases, and 12 bases lay in between. The CDR3 is CAWSVSILVSYEQYF. CDR3 coding DNA: TGTGCCTGGAGTGTCTCCATTTTGGTCTCCTACGAGCAGTACTTC.

J is TRBJ2-7 and V is TRBV2, with D unresolved. This CDR3 has 14 residues. Trimming left V 8 bases short and J 0 bases short, with 14 bases between. Germline V lookup: CDR1 SNHLY, CDR2 FYNNEI. The CDR3 region has the DNA TGTGCCAGCCAAAAGGACGGAGCCTCCTACGAGCAGTACTTC. This encodes CASQKDGASYEQYF.

The chain employs TRBV24-1 and TRBJ2-2; the match to TRBD1 covers 7 bases. With 9 bases clipped from V and 1 base from J, the junction kept 10 bases outside the gene matches. Germline CDR1 reads KGHDR; CDR2 reads SFDVKD. The CDR3 length is 16 residues. CDR3 residues: CATGIGGQLNTGELFF. DNA for the CDR3: TGTGCCACCGGGATAGGGGGCCAGCTGAACACCGGGGAGCTGTTTTTT.

The chain joins TRBV11-3 to TRBJ2-1; TRBD2 agrees at 10 bases. With V trimmed by 0 bases and J by 9 bases, 5 bases remained unmatched. Looked up from germline, CDR1 is SGHNT and CDR2 is YENEEA. The CDR3 consists of 15 residues. Here the CDR3 reads CASSLDLAGVSEQFF. CDR3 bases: TGTGCCAGCAGCTTAGATCTAGCGGGAGTCTCTGAGCAGTTCTTC.

This chain links TRBV19 with TRBJ2-1, with D perhaps TRBD1 or TRBD2 (5 bases each). This CDR3 comprises 15 residues. Between the trimmed V and J ends, which lost 3 bases and 7 bases, there was a span of 16 bases. Germline loops: CDR1 LNHDA, CDR2 SQIVND (reference sequence). The CDR3 nucleotides read TGTGCCAGTAGTATCCGCTCCGGGGCCTTAAATGAGCAGTTCTTC. This sequence encodes CASSIRSGALNEQFF.

This sequence joins TRBV27 and TRBJ1-4; 8 positions match TRBD1. J lost 2 bases, V lost 8 bases, and 4 bases had no gene match. CDR3 length equals 14 residues. CDR1 is MNHEY, CDR2 SMNVEV, per germline (reference sequence). CDR3 amino acids: CASRQGFTNEKLFF. CDR3 nucleotides: TGTGCCAGCCGACAGGGGTTCACTAATGAAAAACTGTTTTTT.

The rearrangement uses TRBV19 and TRBJ2-6; D ambiguous. CDR3 length: 14 residues. With 7 bases removed from V and 0 bases from J, the gap between germline ends came to 7 bases. CDR1 and CDR2 from the germline V gene are LNHDA and SQIVND (reference sequence). The CDR3 DNA reads as TGTGCCAGTAAGGTGAGCTCTGGGGCCAACGTCCTGACTTTC. Translating it yields CASKVSSGANVLTF.

Comments on this clone: Because the CDR3's place on the DNA is in doubt, the DNA is left out and the CDR3 is given as listed by TCRdb. The genes are TRBV27 and TRBJ2-3; no check of the table's D call, TRBD2, against the DNA was made. The V gene's germline CDR1 is MNHEY and CDR2 SMNVEV (reference sequence). Termini included, the CDR3 measures 18 amino acids. The CDR3 loop is CASSILDLAGLAADTQYF.

The chain uses TRBV12-3 or TRBV12-4 and TRBJ2-3; the D gene is possibly TRBD2 (5 bases). V lost 11 bases and J lost 0, with 12 bases in between. The CDR3 has 13 residues. The CDR3 DNA follows: TGTGCCGCGGGCCGCTCTAGCACAGATACGCAGTATTTT. This sequence encodes CAAGRSSTDTQYF.

This clone was seen once. The chain couples TRBV3-1 (or the pseudogene TRBV3-2) to TRBJ1-3, with D maybe TRBD1 (5 bases). V was clipped by 3 bases and J by 5 bases, with 8 bases between them. Germline lookup yields CDR1 LGHDT and CDR2 YNNKEL (reference sequence). CDR3 length equals 13 residues. The CDR3 loop is CASSQTDRNTIYF. CDR3 nucleotides: TGTGCCAGCAGCCAGACAGATAGAAACACCATATATTTT.

This clone was observed a few times. V and J are TRBV27 and TRBJ1-6, with D uncertain. The V gene's germline CDR1 is MNHEY and CDR2 SMNVEV (reference sequence). The V and J ends lost 6 bases and 2 bases respectively, with 17 bases between them. The CDR3 sequence is 17 residues long. The CDR3 sequence: CASRATGRTAYNSPLHF. The CDR3 region has the DNA TGTGCCAGCAGGGCCACCGGTCGGACGGCCTATAATTCACCCCTCCACTTT.

The rearrangement links TRBV4-1 to TRBJ2-6; either TRBD1 or TRBD2 may fit D (6 bases each). Per germline, CDR1 MGHRA and CDR2 YSYEKL. The CDR3 covers 18 residues. With 3 bases removed from V and 0 bases from J, the gap between germline ends came to 15 bases. In DNA, the CDR3 is TGCGCCAGCAGCCACCCTCTCCGGGGGCGCTCTGGGGCCAACGTCCTGACTTTC. This codes for CASSHPLRGRSGANVLTF.